This T cell receptor beta chain was sequenced for a study of CD8 T cells in Susac syndrome (dated by TCRdb to between 2017 and 2020). The study in broad terms: The study used repertoire sequencing to test whether antigen drove CD8+ T cell activation and differentiation in Susac syndrome. General study outcomes and caveats: The study acknowledged that relatively few individuals were included in the TCR sequencing and HLA analysis.

Regarding this clonotype: The target of this receptor is not known. Base qualities are not provided; no much larger clone lies one nucleotide away.

RNA was extracted with the RNeasy kit and 0.5 to 1 ug was reverse transcribed using random hexamers. TCR beta CDR3 regions were amplified with the immunoSEQ multiplex PCR assay covering 54 Vbeta and 13 Jbeta segments. PCR amplification bias was corrected by using a synthetic template baseline for primer optimization and computational correction. Per the original workflow: Reads were annotated to V, D and J genes according to IMGT and were analyzed with immunoSEQ Analyzer, with only productive sequences retained. Clonality was calculated as one minus the Shannon entropy normalized by log2 of the number of productive unique sequences. For each patient and control, public and private clones were evaluated within the 100 most prevalent clones. Clones were defined as Susac-specific when absent from the healthy and MS cohorts, from fewer than 1,200 published viral clones and from other ImmuneACCESS disease sequences. TCRdb trimmed the raw reads at Q25, called clones with MiXCR and kept productive beta chains. CDR3 protein duplicates are merged, each entry listing the most common genes and DNA. TCRdb's processing, not the study's, gives the V and J calls here. Counted in this sample were roughly 180,000 distinct CDR3 sequences; 90% to 95% of them appeared once. The top ten clones comprise roughly 0.14% of the sample.

Peripheral blood CD8+ and CD4+ T cells from healthy donors, Susac syndrome patients and multiple sclerosis patients were profiled by high-throughput TCR beta sequencing. Healthy donors were age- and sex-matched controls. Bulk CD8+ and CD4+ T cells were purified by magnetic negative isolation, whereas CD8+ TEMRA cells were enriched by FACS. Blood was drawn into EDTA tubes, processed within 24 hours, and PBMCs were isolated by density gradient centrifugation. PBMCs intended for TCR sequencing were frozen in liquid nitrogen and were later thawed in a 37 degrees C water bath. The sorted or isolated CD4+, CD8+ and CD8+ TEMRA cells had a purity of 90% or higher. Relative to germline, V is missing 1 base and J is missing 6 bases, with 3 bases of the junction outside any gene match. Reading from cysteine to phenylalanine, the CDR3 counts 13 amino acids. Only the CDR3 part of the read is kept: 39 bases, read in frame from the first base. According to the germline V gene, CDR1 reads SGHDN and CDR2 reads FVKESK.

This receptor was obtained from a human donor in good health. Sample: CD4+ T cells from PBMCs. The chain is made from TRBV14 and TRBJ2-7; 7 bases in between match TRBD2. At the DNA level, the sequence is TGTGCCAGCAGCCAAGTCGGGGGGATCGAGCAGTACTTC. The translation is CASSQVGGIEQYF. The reference TRBV14 and TRBJ2-7 proteins fill in what lies around the CDR3, so the full variable domain reads EAGVTQFPSHSVIEKGQTVTLRCDPISGHDNLYWYRRVMGKEIKFLLHFVKESKQDESGMPNNRFLAERTGGTYSTLKVQPAELEDSGVYFCASSQVGGIEQYFGPGTRLTVT.